This T cell receptor (beta chain) was obtained from a study of blood T cell repertoires in COVID-19. Study-wide context: Material from acute and convalescent COVID-19 was sourced from the United States, Italy and Spain. PBMCs, B-cell-depleted T cells, or T cells were the source of the cDNA or gDNA that made up the material.

Germline V gene data show CDR1 as MGHRA and CDR2 as YSYEKL. The CDR3 length is 17 residues. Trimming removed 4 bases from V and 4 bases from J; junction bases left unmatched: 7. Authors' data handling: By means of reference gene primer amplification, nucleated cell counts were estimated. Sequencing was performed with immunoSEQ multiplex PCR; in TCRdb, only in-frame clones are kept and a portion is missing. From that table come the V and J calls and clone size; the DNA was used to work out D and trimming. Among roughly 140,000 clones, approximately 86% were seen once, and the ten largest hold 5% to 6%. This clone was counted only a few times.

Sequenced material: peripheral blood. The chain employs TRBV4-1 and TRBJ2-7, with 16 nucleotides matching TRBD2. This TCR derives from a human donor in a cohort sampled during active COVID-19. The CDR3 spells CASSLSGTSGGAYEQYF. The DNA of the CDR3 is TGCGCCAGCAGCCTTTCTGGGACTAGCGGGGGGGCTTACGAGCAGTACTTC.